One and the same sample provided the 12 T cell receptor beta chains below, sequenced in a study of cytomegalovirus exposure and HLA in healthy donors. The primer mix had 60 Vbeta and 13 Jbeta primers. Here immunoSEQ multiplex PCR was the method, and the copy in TCRdb shows in-frame clones only, minus some. The sample consists of about 190,000 clones, 80% to 90% of them appearing once. Material: PBMCs. The receptors come from a woman under 40 in good health and CMV-seronegative.

The V and J genes are TRBV5-5 and TRBJ1-3; D may be TRBD1 (6 bases). This CDR3 comprises 16 residues. With 4 bases removed from V and 3 bases from J, the gap between germline ends came to 17 bases. The germline CDR1 and CDR2 sequences are SGHKS and YYEKEE (reference sequence). The CDR3 reads CASSDYRARSGNTIYF. CDR3 nucleotide sequence: TGTGCCAGCAGCGACTACAGGGCGAGAAGTGGAAACACCATATATTTT. The full variable domain, with the rest looked up from reference TRBV5-5 and TRBJ1-3, is DAGVTQSPTHLIKTRGQQVTLRCSPISGHKSVSWYQQVLGQGPQFIFQYYEKEERGRGNFPDRFSARQFPNYSSELNVNALLLGDSALYLCASSDYRARSGNTIYFGEGSWLTVV.

This clone is a singleton in its sample. This chain joins TRBV19 and TRBJ2-1; possible D gene TRBD1, 6 bases. The CDR3 sequence is 13 residues long. Trimming stripped 2 bases from V and 8 bases from J, with 10 bases between. Germline assignment: CDR1 LNHDA and CDR2 SQIVND (reference sequence). The CDR3 bases are TGTGCCAGTAGTATAATCAGGGGTGATGAGCAGTTCTTC. This translates into CASSIIRGDEQFF.

The chain couples TRBV25-1 to TRBJ2-4; a weak D match, TRBD1 (6 bases). The CDR3 covers 16 residues. V gave up 4 bases and J gave up 0 bases, with 13 bases separating them. In germline, CDR1 is MGHDK, CDR2 SYGVNS. The CDR3 loop is CASSGTESLAKNIQYF. Written as DNA, the CDR3 is TGTGCCAGCAGTGGGACAGAATCCCTAGCCAAAAACATTCAGTACTTC.

The chain couples TRBV5-1 to TRBJ2-7; 11 bases line up with TRBD2. The CDR3 length is 17 residues. The germline gives CDR1 SGHRS, CDR2 YFSETQ. The trim removed 0 bases at V and 2 bases at J, leaving 7 bases unmatched. The CDR3 DNA reads as TGCGCCAGCAGCTTGGACCCTGGGACTAGCGGTACCTACGAGCAGTACTTC. It yields the protein CASSLDPGTSGTYEQYF.

The chain has TRBV5-1 and TRBJ2-7, with D tentatively TRBD2 (5 bases). The V end was cut by 6 bases, the J end by 7 bases, with 20 bases between. CDR1 is SGHRS, CDR2 YFSETQ, per germline. CDR3 length: 14 residues. The CDR3 coding sequence is TGCGCCAGCAAGTGGTCCGGGAAAGAGGATGAGCAGTACTTC. Translation gives CASKWSGKEDEQYF.

To note about this clone: This sample includes further DNA sequences coding for the same CDR3. V usage is TRBV13 and J usage is TRBJ1-5; D ambiguous. Germline CDR1 is PRHDT and CDR2 is FYEKMQ (reference sequence). CDR3 length equals 16 residues. V was trimmed by 0 bases and J by 1 base, leaving 10 bases between them. For the CDR3, the DNA is TGTGCCAGCAGCTTAGGCCGAGTGTCGAGCAATCAGCCCCAGCATTTT. This translates into CASSLGRVSSNQPQHF.

The V call is TRBV25-1, the J call TRBJ2-4, with TRBD2 as a possible D gene (7 bases). The CDR3 covers 13 residues. Germline V gene sequence: CDR1 MGHDK, CDR2 SYGVNS. The V end was cut by 5 bases, the J end by 5 bases, with 10 bases between. In DNA form, the CDR3 reads TGTGCCAGCAGTCGAGGGGGGGAAAACATTCAGTACTTC. It yields the protein CASSRGGENIQYF.

The chain joins TRBV2 to TRBJ2-7; 8 nucleotides agree with TRBD1. With 5 bases clipped from V and 4 bases from J, the junction kept 7 bases outside the gene matches. Germline CDR1 and CDR2: SNHLY and FYNNEI. This CDR3 region has 14 residues. DNA for the CDR3: TGTGCCAGCAGTAATAGACAGGGGTCTTACGAGCAGTACTTC. It codes for CASSNRQGSYEQYF.

About this clone itself: Other DNA sequences in this specimen translate into the identical CDR3. This sequence joins TRBV29-1 and TRBJ2-7, with D possibly being TRBD2 (6 bases). Between the trimmed V and J ends, which lost 5 bases and 5 bases, there was a span of 13 bases. This CDR3 is 12 amino acids long. Germline V lookup: CDR1 SQVTM, CDR2 ANQGSEA. CDR3 residues: CSVSTSYHEQYF. CDR3 sequence (DNA): TGCAGCGTTTCGACTAGTTACCACGAGCAGTACTTC.

The rearrangement links TRBV29-1 to TRBJ1-1, with 7 bases that match TRBD1. This CDR3 is 13 amino acids long. Germline CDR1 and CDR2: SQVTM and ANQGSEA. Losses at the gene ends were 5 bases for V and 2 bases for J; bases not matched to a gene: 5. The CDR3 nucleotides are TGCAGCGTTCAATTAGGGGGCAACACTGAAGCTTTCTTT. Protein: CSVQLGGNTEAFF.

This clone was seen once. This chain connects TRBV6-1 to TRBJ1-3, with TRBD1 identical over 8 bases. Germline V gene sequence: CDR1 MNHNS, CDR2 SASEGT. With 5 bases clipped from V and 4 bases from J, the junction kept 7 bases outside the gene matches. The CDR3 has 15 amino acids. The CDR3 sequence: CASSLSDRVGNTIYF. In DNA form, the CDR3 reads TGTGCCAGCAGTCTATCGGACAGGGTCGGAAACACCATATATTTT.

The chain couples TRBV4-1 to TRBJ1-1, with TRBD1 as a possible D gene (6 bases). Germline CDR1 reads MGHRA; CDR2 reads YSYEKL. The V gene lost 3 bases and the J gene lost 3 bases, with 11 bases spanning the gap. This CDR3 has 14 residues. The CDR3 DNA follows: TGCGCCAGCAGCCATGCCCCAGGGGACACTGAAGCTTTCTTT. It is translated as CASSHAPGDTEAFF.